These 10 T cell receptor beta chains originate from one sample sequenced in a study of blood T cell repertoires in COVID-19. Assay used: immunoSEQ multiplex PCR; TCRdb lists only in-frame clones, some missing. The sample records roughly 150,000 clones, around 89% being singletons. Sample: peripheral blood. These receptor sequences come from a man in his fifties who had recovered from COVID-19.

This clone was counted once. The rearrangement joins TRBV9 to TRBJ1-6; no reliable D call. Between the trimmed V and J ends, which lost 4 bases and 5 bases, there was a span of 13 bases. This CDR3 region has 15 residues. Germline loops: CDR1 SGDLS, CDR2 YYNGEE. CDR3 bases: TGTGCCAGCAGCCCGAACGCGGGGAATAATTCACCCCTCCACTTT. This translates into CASSPNAGNNSPLHF.

The chain uses TRBV7-2 and TRBJ1-1, with D maybe TRBD1 (6 bases). V was shortened by 5 bases and J by 10 bases, with 14 bases between the two germline ends. Germline V gene lookup returns CDR1 SGHTA and CDR2 FQGNSA. This CDR3 comprises 12 residues. The CDR3 here is CASSPRQDPAFF. The CDR3 DNA reads as TGTGCCAGCAGCCCTCGACAGGACCCAGCTTTCTTT.

V and J are TRBV27 and TRBJ1-6, with D possibly being TRBD1 (5 bases). This CDR3 comprises 14 residues. Germline CDR1 reads MNHEY; CDR2 reads SMNVEV (reference sequence). V dropped 2 bases and J dropped 7 bases, with 9 bases sitting between them. The CDR3 sequence: CASSLQGGNSPLHF. DNA for the CDR3: TGTGCCAGCAGTTTACAGGGAGGCAATTCACCCCTCCACTTT.

This chain uses TRBV7-9 with TRBJ1-2; D gene ambiguous. V lost 1 base and J 2 bases, leaving 8 bases between the germline ends. This CDR3 comprises 14 residues. Germline CDR1 reads SEHNR; CDR2 reads FQNEAQ (reference sequence). CDR3 sequence reads: CASSLGTVNYGYTF. The CDR3 DNA is TGTGCCAGCAGCTTAGGAACGGTGAACTATGGCTACACCTTC.

V gene TRBV19 combines with J gene TRBJ2-1; TRBD2 is a possible D gene (6 bases). Germline-derived CDR1 and CDR2 are LNHDA and SQIVND (reference sequence). V shed 4 bases and J shed 0 bases, with 13 bases lying between them. The length of the CDR3 is 16 residues. For the CDR3, the DNA is TGTGCCAGTAGTACCCCAACTAGCAGCTCCTACAATGAGCAGTTCTTC. Protein: CASSTPTSSSYNEQFF. The complete variable domain, with remaining parts taken from reference TRBV19 and TRBJ2-1, reads DGGITQSPKYLFRKEGQNVTLSCEQNLNHDAMYWYRQDPGQGLRLIYYSQIVNDFQKGDIAEGYSVSREKKESFPLTVTSAQKNPTAFYLCASSTPTSSSYNEQFFGPGTRLTVL.

This clone has only a few counts. The chain links TRBV7-9 to TRBJ2-2, with 9 positions matching TRBD1. The germline V gene has CDR1 SEHNR and CDR2 FQNEAQ (reference sequence). Trimming at V came to 5 bases and at J to 6 bases, leaving 10 bases not matched to a gene. This CDR3 comprises 16 residues. The CDR3 is CASSPPGQGRAGELFF. CDR3 DNA: TGTGCCAGCAGCCCGCCGGGACAGGGACGGGCCGGGGAGCTGTTTTTT.

The V call is TRBV6-2 or TRBV6-3, the J call TRBJ2-1; possible D gene TRBD2, 6 bases. The CDR3 totals 16 residues. Trimming stripped 2 bases from V and 4 bases from J, with 15 bases between. Germline V gene data show CDR1 as MNHEY and CDR2 as SVGEGT. CDR3 protein: CASSYPRLGRYNEQFF. CDR3 nucleotide sequence: TGTGCCAGCAGTTACCCTCGACTAGGGCGTTACAATGAGCAGTTCTTC.

J is TRBJ2-5 and V is TRBV19, with a weak D call TRBD1 (5 bases). The V end was cut by 2 bases, the J end by 6 bases, with 10 bases between. Germline V lookup: CDR1 LNHDA, CDR2 SQIVND (reference sequence). The CDR3 runs 13 residues. In DNA form, the CDR3 reads TGTGCCAGTAGTATACAAGGGGTCAAGACCCAGTACTTC. Amino acid sequence: CASSIQGVKTQYF.

The rearrangement joins TRBV18 to TRBJ1-1, with TRBD1 matching 8 bases. The CDR3 sequence is 13 residues long. Germline V gives CDR1 KGHSH, CDR2 LQKENI. V dropped 4 bases and J dropped 11; count of bases not matched to a gene: 9. The CDR3 nucleotides are TGTGCCAGCTCACTCGGACAGGGCCTAGGGGCTTTCTTT. Its translation: CASSLGQGLGAFF. Full variable domain (remainder filled in from reference TRBV18 and TRBJ1-1): NAGVMQNPRHLVRRRGQEARLRCSPMKGHSHVYWYRQLPEEGLKFMVYLQKENIIDESGMPKERFSAEFPKEGPSILRIQQVVRGDSAAYFCASSLGQGLGAFFGQGTRLTVV.

CDR3 sequence reads: CASSTGGANYGYTF. CDR3 nucleotides: TGTGCCAGCAGTACAGGGGGAGCTAACTATGGCTACACCTTC. The chain is built from TRBV2 and TRBJ1-2; 8 bases map to TRBD1. This CDR3 has 14 residues. Unmatched junction bases numbered 2, after V lost 5 bases and J lost 0 bases. CDR1 and CDR2 from the germline V gene are SNHLY and FYNNEI.